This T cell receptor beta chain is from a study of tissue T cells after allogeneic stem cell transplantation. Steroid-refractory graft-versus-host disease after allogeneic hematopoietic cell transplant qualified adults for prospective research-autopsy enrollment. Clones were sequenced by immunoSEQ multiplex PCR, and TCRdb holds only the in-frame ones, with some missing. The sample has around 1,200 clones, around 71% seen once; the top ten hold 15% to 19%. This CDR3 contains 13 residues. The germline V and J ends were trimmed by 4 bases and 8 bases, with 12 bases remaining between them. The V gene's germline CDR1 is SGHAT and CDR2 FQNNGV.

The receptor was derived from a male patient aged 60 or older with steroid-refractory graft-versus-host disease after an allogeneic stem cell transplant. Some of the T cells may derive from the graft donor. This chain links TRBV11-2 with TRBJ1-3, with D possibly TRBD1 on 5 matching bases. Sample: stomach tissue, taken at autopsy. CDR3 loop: CASSSGAKDTIYF. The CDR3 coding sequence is TGTGCCAGCAGCTCCGGGGCTAAGGACACCATATATTTT.